These T cell receptor beta chains were read from a single sample in a study of blood T cell repertoires in COVID-19. Profiled with immunoSEQ multiplex PCR; TCRdb holds only in-frame clones, not every one. The sample shows about 220,000 clones, 70% to 90% of them seen only once. Source material: PBMCs or T cells enriched from blood (not recorded which). The source is a woman between 50 and 59 years old with acute COVID-19. CDR3s include the opening cysteine and the closing phenylalanine or tryptophan. Each record gives: clone size, D gene, V gene, J gene, CDR3 protein, CDR3 DNA. A D gene is named only where the DNA matches it firmly. Expanded clones are given a class, and other clones once, few, many or no size at all.

size: NA
D: TRBD2
V: TRBV15
J: TRBJ2-1
CDR3: CATSSGAVDSGKSSYNEQFF
DNA: TGTGCCACCAGCAGTGGCGCTGTCGATAGCGGGAAGAGCTCCTACAATGAGCAGTTCTTC

size: NA
D: TRBD1
V: TRBV3-1/TRBV3-2
J: TRBJ1-3
CDR3: CASSQERKGAQSHSSSGNTIYF
DNA: TGTGCCAGCAGCCAAGAAAGAAAGGGGGCTCAGTCCCACTCTAGCTCTGGAAACACCATATATTTT

size: NA
D: NA
V: TRBV29-1
J: TRBJ2-7
CDR3: CSAAGSFFEQYF
DNA: TGCAGCGCCGCCGGGTCCTTCTTCGAGCAGTACTTC

size: NA
D: NA
V: TRBV19
J: TRBJ2-3
CDR3: CACTGSDTQYF
DNA: TGTGCCTGCACAGGGTCAGATACGCAGTATTTT

size: NA
D: NA
V: TRBV5-1
J: TRBJ2-2
CDR3: CASSLVGGEAGELFF
DNA: TGCGCCAGCAGCTTGGTTGGGGGCGAGGCCGGGGAGCTGTTTTTT

size: once
D: TRBD1
V: TRBV28
J: TRBJ2-7
CDR3: CASSPRTGFGKQYF
DNA: TGTGCCAGCAGTCCCAGGACAGGGTTTGGGAAGCAGTACTTC

size: NA
D: TRBD1
V: TRBV11-3
J: TRBJ2-7
CDR3: CASSLEGDSHYEQYF
DNA: TGTGCCAGCAGCTTAGAGGGGGACAGCCACTACGAGCAGTACTTC

size: NA
D: TRBD2
V: TRBV7-9
J: TRBJ2-5
CDR3: CASSPSRLPGTRAETQYF
DNA: TGTGCCAGCAGCCCATCCCGTCTTCCCGGGACTAGGGCGGAGACCCAGTACTTC

size: NA
D: TRBD2
V: TRBV6-5
J: TRBJ2-7
CDR3: CASSADWREYYEQYF
DNA: TGTGCCAGCAGCGCAGATTGGCGGGAGTACTACGAGCAGTACTTC

size: few
D: TRBD1
V: TRBV19
J: TRBJ1-4
CDR3: CASTPWDRAFEKLFF
DNA: TGTGCCAGTACCCCGTGGGACAGGGCTTTCGAAAAACTGTTTTTT

size: NA
D: TRBD1
V: TRBV28
J: TRBJ1-1
CDR3: CASRGTGGGTEAFF
DNA: TGTGCCAGCAGGGGCACAGGGGGGGGAACTGAAGCTTTCTTT

size: NA
D: NA
V: TRBV6-5
J: TRBJ2-7
CDR3: CASTQRRGRGEQYF
DNA: TGTGCCAGCACCCAGAGACGAGGCAGAGGCGAGCAGTACTTC

size: NA
D: TRBD2
V: TRBV11-3
J: TRBJ2-5
CDR3: CASSPTREGETQYF
DNA: TGTGCCAGCAGCCCTACCAGGGAGGGGGAGACCCAGTACTTC

size: NA
D: TRBD1
V: TRBV18
J: TRBJ1-1
CDR3: CASSSRTGVGTEAFF
DNA: TGTGCCAGCTCATCTCGGACAGGGGTGGGCACTGAAGCTTTCTTT

size: NA
D: NA
V: TRBV12-5
J: TRBJ2-3
CDR3: CASGLGSQSTDTQYF
DNA: TGTGCTAGTGGTTTAGGTAGCCAAAGCACAGATACGCAGTATTTT

size: once
D: NA
V: TRBV19
J: TRBJ1-2
CDR3: CASTQTNYGYTF
DNA: TGTGCCAGTACACAGACTAACTATGGCTACACCTTC

size: NA
D: TRBD1
V: TRBV3-1/TRBV3-2
J: TRBJ1-2
CDR3: CASNAPGTGRTNGYTF
DNA: TGTGCCAGCAACGCCCCCGGGACAGGGAGAACAAATGGCTACACCTTC

size: NA
D: TRBD1
V: TRBV28
J: TRBJ1-6
CDR3: CASSFGFLGTGKSPLHF
DNA: TGTGCCAGCAGTTTCGGGTTCCTCGGGACAGGGAAATCACCCCTCCACTTT

size: NA
D: NA
V: TRBV20-1
J: TRBJ2-1
CDR3: CSAGNNEQFF
DNA: TGCAGTGCCGGGAACAATGAGCAGTTCTTC

size: NA
D: NA
V: TRBV7-9
J: TRBJ1-2
CDR3: CASSSNREGTNYGYTF
DNA: TGTGCCAGCAGTTCGAACAGGGAGGGAACTAACTATGGCTACACCTTC

size: NA
D: NA
V: TRBV7-8
J: TRBJ1-5
CDR3: CASSLVGGPFQPQHF
DNA: TGTGCCAGCAGCTTAGTCGGGGGACCCTTTCAGCCCCAGCATTTT

size: NA
D: NA
V: TRBV12-2
J: TRBJ1-5
CDR3: CASRLDRQGEDQPQHF
DNA: TGTGCAAGTCGCTTAGATAGACAGGGGGAGGATCAGCCCCAGCATTTT

size: NA
D: TRBD1
V: TRBV7-6
J: TRBJ1-5
CDR3: CASSLEAGGRQPQHF
DNA: TGTGCCAGCAGCTTAGAGGCAGGGGGCCGTCAGCCCCAGCATTTT

size: NA
D: TRBD2
V: TRBV5-1
J: TRBJ2-7
CDR3: CASSLAVSGSGDEQYF
DNA: TGCGCCAGCAGCTTGGCCGTGAGCGGGAGTGGGGACGAGCAGTACTTC

size: NA
D: TRBD1
V: TRBV3-1/TRBV3-2
J: TRBJ1-1
CDR3: CASSQEVGTGSTEAFF
DNA: TGTGCCAGCAGCCAAGAGGTTGGGACAGGGTCAACTGAAGCTTTCTTT

size: NA
D: NA
V: TRBV5-1
J: TRBJ2-7
CDR3: CASSLQGATYEQYF
DNA: TGCGCCAGCAGCTTGCAAGGGGCAACCTACGAGCAGTACTTC

size: NA
D: NA
V: TRBV19
J: TRBJ1-1
CDR3: CASSIGSRGWNTEAFF
DNA: TGTGCCAGTAGTATAGGGTCGAGGGGGTGGAACACTGAAGCTTTCTTT

size: NA
D: NA
V: TRBV18
J: TRBJ1-2
CDR3: CASSPQSGTEIF
DNA: TGTGCCAGCTCACCACAGTCCGGGACTGAGATTTTC

size: NA
D: NA
V: TRBV9
J: TRBJ1-1
CDR3: CASSFQVEVGTEAFF
DNA: TGTGCCAGCAGCTTCCAGGTGGAAGTCGGCACTGAAGCTTTCTTT

size: NA
D: NA
V: TRBV4-2
J: TRBJ1-5
CDR3: CASSTTRVNQPQHF
DNA: TGTGCCAGCTCCACCACTAGGGTCAATCAGCCCCAGCATTTT

size: NA
D: NA
V: TRBV19
J: TRBJ1-2
CDR3: CASTTSRVGGYTF
DNA: TGTGCCAGTACCACGAGCCGGGTAGGCGGCTACACCTTC

size: once
D: TRBD1
V: TRBV19
J: TRBJ1-6
CDR3: CASSPPGQPNSPLHF
DNA: TGTGCCAGTAGCCCGCCGGGACAGCCTAATTCACCCCTCCACTTT

size: once
D: NA
V: TRBV5-1
J: TRBJ2-3
CDR3: CASSLVSLPSTQYF
DNA: TGCGCCAGCAGCTTGGTGTCACTGCCCTCCACGCAGTATTTT

size: NA
D: TRBD2
V: TRBV4-3
J: TRBJ2-3
CDR3: CASSHSGSLADTQYF
DNA: TGCGCCAGCAGCCATAGCGGGAGCCTAGCAGATACGCAGTATTTT

size: once
D: TRBD2
V: TRBV5-6
J: TRBJ2-7
CDR3: CASSFQAGGRSYEQYF
DNA: TGTGCCAGCAGCTTCCAGGCGGGGGGCAGGTCCTACGAGCAGTACTTC

size: NA
D: TRBD1
V: TRBV7-2
J: TRBJ1-2
CDR3: CASSLGNTGTGEGYTF
DNA: TGTGCCAGCAGCTTAGGTAATACCGGGACAGGGGAAGGCTACACCTTC

size: NA
D: TRBD2
V: TRBV19
J: TRBJ2-3
CDR3: CASSIDKTSGITDTQYF
DNA: TGTGCCAGTAGTATAGATAAGACTAGCGGAATCACAGATACGCAGTATTTT

size: NA
D: NA
V: TRBV7-2
J: TRBJ2-1
CDR3: CASSLESLREQFF
DNA: TGTGCCAGCAGCCTCGAGTCGTTAAGAGAGCAGTTCTTC

size: few
D: TRBD1
V: TRBV6-1
J: TRBJ1-1
CDR3: CASSEGGQGNTEAFF
DNA: TGTGCCAGCAGTGAAGGGGGACAGGGAAATACTGAAGCTTTCTTT

size: NA
D: TRBD2
V: TRBV5-1
J: TRBJ2-1
CDR3: CASSAGLGGNEQFF
DNA: TGCGCCAGCAGCGCGGGACTAGGCGGCAATGAGCAGTTCTTC

size: NA
D: NA
V: TRBV18
J: TRBJ2-2
CDR3: CASSPRVDGELFF
DNA: TGTGCCAGCTCACCGAGGGTTGACGGGGAGCTGTTTTTT

size: NA
D: TRBD1
V: TRBV7-9
J: TRBJ1-3
CDR3: CASSATRGPGNTIYF
DNA: TGTGCCAGCAGCGCGACAAGGGGGCCTGGAAACACCATATATTTT

size: NA
D: NA
V: TRBV5-1
J: TRBJ2-2
CDR3: CASSLQGITHGELFF
DNA: TGCGCCAGCAGCTTACAGGGTATCACCCACGGGGAGCTGTTTTTT

size: NA
D: TRBD1
V: TRBV7-2
J: TRBJ2-2
CDR3: CASSADRDRVGGELFF
DNA: TGTGCCAGCAGCGCCGACCGGGACAGGGTAGGAGGGGAGCTGTTTTTT

size: NA
D: TRBD2
V: TRBV7-9
J: TRBJ2-5
CDR3: CASSPGGLAGGETQYF
DNA: TGTGCCAGCAGCCCCGGGGGGCTAGCGGGAGGAGAGACCCAGTACTTC

size: few
D: NA
V: TRBV5-1
J: TRBJ2-3
CDR3: CASSRRDTMDTQYF
DNA: TGCGCCAGCAGCCGCAGGGATACCATGGATACGCAGTATTTT

size: NA
D: NA
V: TRBV21-1
J: TRBJ2-7
CDR3: CASSKGTYEQYF
DNA: TGTGCCAGCAGCAAAGGTACTTACGAGCAGTACTTC

size: NA
D: NA
V: TRBV27
J: TRBJ2-1
CDR3: CASTPSAGDSLNEQFF
DNA: TGTGCCAGCACCCCCTCGGCAGGTGATAGTCTCAATGAGCAGTTCTTC

size: NA
D: NA
V: TRBV6-5
J: TRBJ1-3
CDR3: CASSSLRGSGNTIYF
DNA: TGTGCCAGCAGTTCCCTGAGAGGGTCTGGAAACACCATATATTTT

size: NA
D: NA
V: TRBV6-1
J: TRBJ1-5
CDR3: CASSVLQGTSNQPQHF
DNA: TGTGCCAGCAGTGTCTTACAGGGTACCAGCAATCAGCCCCAGCATTTT

size: NA
D: NA
V: TRBV9
J: TRBJ1-2
CDR3: CASSVDGGNYGYTF
DNA: TGTGCCAGCAGCGTAGACGGGGGAAACTATGGCTACACCTTC

size: NA
D: NA
V: TRBV5-8
J: TRBJ1-2
CDR3: CASSLLGGRGGYTF
DNA: TGTGCCAGCAGCTTGTTGGGGGGACGAGGCGGCTACACCTTC

size: NA
D: TRBD2
V: TRBV18
J: TRBJ2-3
CDR3: CASSPPLAGGTDTQYF
DNA: TGTGCCAGCTCACCTCCTCTAGCGGGAGGCACAGATACGCAGTATTTT